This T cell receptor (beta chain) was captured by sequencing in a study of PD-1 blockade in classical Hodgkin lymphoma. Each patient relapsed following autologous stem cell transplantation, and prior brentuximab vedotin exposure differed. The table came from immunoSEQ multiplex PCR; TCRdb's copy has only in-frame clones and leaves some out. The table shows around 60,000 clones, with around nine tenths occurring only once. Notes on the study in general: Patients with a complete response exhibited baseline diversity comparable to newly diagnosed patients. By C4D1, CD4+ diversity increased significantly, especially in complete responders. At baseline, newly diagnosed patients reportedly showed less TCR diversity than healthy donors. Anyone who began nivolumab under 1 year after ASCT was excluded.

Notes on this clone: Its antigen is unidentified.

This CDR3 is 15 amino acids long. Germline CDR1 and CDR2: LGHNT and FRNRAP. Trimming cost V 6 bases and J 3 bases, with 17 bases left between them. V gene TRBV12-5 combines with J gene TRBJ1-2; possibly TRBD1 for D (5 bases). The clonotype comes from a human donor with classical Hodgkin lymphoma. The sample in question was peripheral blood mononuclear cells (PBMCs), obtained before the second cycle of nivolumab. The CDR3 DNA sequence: TGTGCTAGTGGCCTCGACCTCGCAGGGCACTATGGCTACACCTTC. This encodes CASGLDLAGHYGYTF.